This T cell receptor beta chain was obtained from a study of T cell changes during pregnancy in multiple sclerosis. The CDR3 runs 16 residues. CDR1 and CDR2 (germline): PRHDT, FYEKMQ (reference sequence). Trimming took 5 bases from V and 0 from J, leaving 15 bases between them. TCRdb keeps only in-frame clones here, not all; method: immunoSEQ multiplex PCR. The table shows around 12,000 clones, with around 83% occurring only once. Specimen: CD8+ T cells from peripheral blood mononuclear cells, collected in the second trimester of pregnancy. The gene calls are TRBV13 and TRBJ2-3; the D gene is possibly TRBD2 (7 bases). The TCR sequence derives from a female donor in good health, enrolled as a control in a pregnancy study. CDR3 DNA: TGTGCCAGCAGCCAAGGGGGGGATACTAGCACAGATACGCAGTATTTT. Its protein product is CASSQGGDTSTDTQYF.